These 3 T cell receptor beta chains originate from one sample sequenced in a study of response to subunit inactivated influenza vaccine. TCRdb recomputed calls from the RT-PCR reads with MiXCR, one row per CDR3 protein. This sample has under 500,000 distinct CDR3 sequences; roughly 11% occur once, and the top ten carry 10% to 15%. This specimen was PBMCs from blood, taken 40 to 50 days after vaccination. These receptors all come from a man aged 50 to 59 who received an inactivated influenza vaccine.

This clonotype was counted a few times. V gene TRBV28 combines with J gene TRBJ1-2; TRBD1 matches 7 bases. Germline V gene sequence: CDR1 MDHEN, CDR2 SYDVKM. The V gene end was trimmed by 4 bases and the J gene end by 0 bases; junction bases not matched to a gene: 8. The CDR3 runs to 16 residues. Here the CDR3 DNA reads TGTGCCAGCAGTTCCCCCGGGACAGAGACTAACTATGGCTACACCTTC. Translated, it gives CASSSPGTETNYGYTF.

J is TRBJ1-2 and V is TRBV12-3 or TRBV12-4; maybe TRBD1 (6 bases). The length of the CDR3 is 17 residues. Trimming took off 0 bases at V and 1 base at J, with 15 bases between the two ends. The CDR3 DNA is TGTGCCAGCAGTTTAGCGCTCGGGGGGCACGGTAACTATGGCTACACCTTC. This sequence encodes CASSLALGGHGNYGYTF.

The chain recombines TRBV7-9 with TRBJ2-1; D tentatively reads TRBD1 or TRBD2 (5 bases each). V was trimmed by 3 bases and J by 7 bases, leaving 16 bases between them. The CDR3 covers 15 residues. Germline lookup yields CDR1 SEHNR and CDR2 FQNEAQ (reference sequence). The CDR3 region has the DNA TGTGCCAGCAGCTTCCGTGGGGACGGGGCAAATGAGCAGTTCTTC. Translating it yields CASSFRGDGANEQFF.